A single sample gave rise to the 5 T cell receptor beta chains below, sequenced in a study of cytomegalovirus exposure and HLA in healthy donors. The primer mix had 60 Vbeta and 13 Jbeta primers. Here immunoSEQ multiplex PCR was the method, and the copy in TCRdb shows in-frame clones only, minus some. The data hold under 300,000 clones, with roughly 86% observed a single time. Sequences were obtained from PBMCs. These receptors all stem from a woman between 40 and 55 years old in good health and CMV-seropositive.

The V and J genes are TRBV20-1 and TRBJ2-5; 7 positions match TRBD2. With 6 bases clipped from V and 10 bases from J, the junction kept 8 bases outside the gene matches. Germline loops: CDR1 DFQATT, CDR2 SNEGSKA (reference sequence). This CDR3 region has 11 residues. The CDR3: CSAQTSRIQYF. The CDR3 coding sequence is TGCAGTGCCCAGACTAGCAGGATCCAGTACTTC.

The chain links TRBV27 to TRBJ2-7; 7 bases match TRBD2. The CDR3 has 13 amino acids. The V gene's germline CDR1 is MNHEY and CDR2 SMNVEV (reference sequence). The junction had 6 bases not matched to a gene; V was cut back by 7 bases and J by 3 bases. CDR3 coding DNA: TGTGCCAGCAAAGTGGGGGGGGGCTACGAGCAGTACTTC. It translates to CASKVGGGYEQYF.

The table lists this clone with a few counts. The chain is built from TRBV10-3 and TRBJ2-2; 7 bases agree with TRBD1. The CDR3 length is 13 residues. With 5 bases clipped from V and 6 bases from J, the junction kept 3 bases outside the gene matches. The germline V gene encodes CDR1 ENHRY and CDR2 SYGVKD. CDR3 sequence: CAISPTGPGELFF. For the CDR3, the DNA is TGTGCCATCAGTCCGACAGGGCCCGGGGAGCTGTTTTTT.

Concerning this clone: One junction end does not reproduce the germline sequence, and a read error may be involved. In DNA, the CDR3 is TGTGCTAGCAGCCCCGCAGCCGGACAGGACTACAATGAGCAGTTCTTC. This sequence encodes CASSPAAGQDYNEQFF. The chain has TRBV7-7 and TRBJ2-1, with TRBD1 matching over 7 bases. The length of the CDR3 is 16 residues. Germline lookup yields CDR1 SSHAT and CDR2 FNYEAQ (reference sequence).

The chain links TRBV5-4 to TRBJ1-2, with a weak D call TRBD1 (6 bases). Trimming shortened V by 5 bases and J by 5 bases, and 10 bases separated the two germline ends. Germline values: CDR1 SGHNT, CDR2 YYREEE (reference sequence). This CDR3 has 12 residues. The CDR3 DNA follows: TGTGCCAGCAGTTTAGGGGGATATGGCTACACCTTC. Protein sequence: CASSLGGYGYTF.